This record concerns one T cell receptor (beta chain) sequence. Its specificity is not known. Sequencing used immunoSEQ multiplex PCR; TCRdb keeps in-frame clones, though not all of them. Counted here are over 25,000 clones, about four fifths occurring once; the ten biggest clones make up roughly 19%. The data stem from a study of T cell repertoires in ileal Crohn's disease. Study conclusions and caveats: Compared with non-smokers, active smokers at surgery showed more clonal expansions. High-frequency clones were more common in sorted CD8 than CD4 cells. Clonality above 26.8% at surgery always came with endoscopic recurrence.

The CDR3 runs 20 residues. Germline V gene data show CDR1 as SNHLY and CDR2 as FYNNEI. The V segment lost 3 bases and the J segment 4 bases; nucleotides outside the gene matches: 21. Adults with ileal or ileocolonic Crohn's disease and an indication for resection were eligible. This receptor was obtained from an adult with Crohn's disease. The rearrangement joins TRBV2 to TRBJ2-1, with 7 bases aligning to TRBD2. The sample consisted of ileal tissue. The CDR3 DNA sequence: TGTGCCAGCAGTGACCCGGCCAGGGCAGGGACTCGAGCGGGGTACAATGAGCAGTTCTTC. Translating it yields CASSDPARAGTRAGYNEQFF.